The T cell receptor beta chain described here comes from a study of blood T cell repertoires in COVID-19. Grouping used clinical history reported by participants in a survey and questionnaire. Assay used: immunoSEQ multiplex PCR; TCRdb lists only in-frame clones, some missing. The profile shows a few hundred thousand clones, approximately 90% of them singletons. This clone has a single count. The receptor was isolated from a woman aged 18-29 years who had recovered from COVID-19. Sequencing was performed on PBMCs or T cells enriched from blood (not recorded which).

CDR3 DNA sequence: TGTGCCAGCAGTACTAGCGGGGGGGCTGGTGAGCAGTTCTTC. Amino acid sequence: CASSTSGGAGEQFF. The rearrangement joins TRBV3-1 (or the pseudogene TRBV3-2) to TRBJ2-1; 13 nucleotides line up with TRBD2. This CDR3 comprises 14 residues. Looked up from germline, CDR1 is LGHDT and CDR2 is YNNKEL (reference sequence). V lost 6 bases and J lost 9; bases outside the gene matches: 5.